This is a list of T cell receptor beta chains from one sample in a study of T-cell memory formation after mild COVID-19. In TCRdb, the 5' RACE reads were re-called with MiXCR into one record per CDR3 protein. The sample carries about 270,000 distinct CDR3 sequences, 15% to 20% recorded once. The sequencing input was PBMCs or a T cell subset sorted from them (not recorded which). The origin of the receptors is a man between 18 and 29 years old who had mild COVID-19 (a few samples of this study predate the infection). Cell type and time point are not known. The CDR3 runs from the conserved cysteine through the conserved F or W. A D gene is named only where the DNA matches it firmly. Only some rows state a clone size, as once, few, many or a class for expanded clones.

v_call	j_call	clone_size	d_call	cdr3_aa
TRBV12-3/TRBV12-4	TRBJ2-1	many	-	CASSPDGRYNEQFF
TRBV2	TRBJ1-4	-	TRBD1	CASSGTGNEKLFF
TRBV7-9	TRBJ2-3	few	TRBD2	CASSFQLASGQDTQYF
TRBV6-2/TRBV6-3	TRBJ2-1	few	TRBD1	CASSYPGGEQFF
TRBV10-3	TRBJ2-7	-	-	CAISDGGSAYEQYF
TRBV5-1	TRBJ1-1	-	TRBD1	CASSWGQGMNTEAFF
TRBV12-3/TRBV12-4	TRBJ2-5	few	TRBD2	CASSLSLAGEETQYF
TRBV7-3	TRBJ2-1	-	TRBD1	CASSPYRGQGADEQFF
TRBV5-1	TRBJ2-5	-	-	CASSLENEETQYF
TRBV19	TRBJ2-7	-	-	CASSIASEQYF
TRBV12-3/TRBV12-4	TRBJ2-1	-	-	CASSSGKGRNEQFF
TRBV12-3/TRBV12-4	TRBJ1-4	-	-	CASIPGRTTNEKLFF
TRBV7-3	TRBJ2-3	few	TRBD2	CASNPGGTDTQYF
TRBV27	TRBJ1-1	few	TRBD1	CASSPRDRGLIF
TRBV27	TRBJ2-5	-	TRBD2	CASSFASSWRGGGETQYF
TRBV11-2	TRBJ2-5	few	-	CASSSWEHEVETQYF
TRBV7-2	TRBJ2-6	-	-	CASTNRVAGANVLTF
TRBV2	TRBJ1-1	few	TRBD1	CASSAAGGRAEAFF
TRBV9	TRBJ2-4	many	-	CASSVGTGGDIQYF
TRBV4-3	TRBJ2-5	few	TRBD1	CASSRDRGPSGSTQYF
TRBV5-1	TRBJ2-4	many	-	CASSLDQGQAKNIQYF
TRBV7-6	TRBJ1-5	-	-	CASSYGQYQPQHF
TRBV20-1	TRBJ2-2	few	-	CSARGGNTGELFF
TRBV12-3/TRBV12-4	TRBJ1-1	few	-	CASSLQSGLRTEAFF
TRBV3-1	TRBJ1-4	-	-	CASSQGGGGLFF
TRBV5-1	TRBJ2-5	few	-	CASSPGPLETQYF
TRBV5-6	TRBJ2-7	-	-	CASSLWGGGYEQYF
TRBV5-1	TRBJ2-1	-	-	CASSSRVGNEQFF
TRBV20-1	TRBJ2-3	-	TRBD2	CSAMAGGVQDTQYF
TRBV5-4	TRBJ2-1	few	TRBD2	CASSPGLAGGPFREQFF
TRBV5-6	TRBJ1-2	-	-	CASSGTTHYGYTF
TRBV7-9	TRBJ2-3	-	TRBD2	CASSPTSGRSTDTQYF
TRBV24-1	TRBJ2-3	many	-	CATSDSSAGPDTQYF
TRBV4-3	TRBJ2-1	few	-	CASSQDHYNEQFF
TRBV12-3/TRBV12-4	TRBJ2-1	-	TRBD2	CASSPLGSGGPLNEQFF
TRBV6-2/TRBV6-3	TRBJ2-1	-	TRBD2	CASRLAGVGEQFF